A single sample gave rise to the 12 T cell receptor beta chains below, sequenced in a study of cytomegalovirus exposure and HLA in healthy donors. Primers included in the PCR were 60 Vbeta and 13 Jbeta primers. The repertoire was sequenced with immunoSEQ multiplex PCR; TCRdb's copy has only in-frame clones and lacks some. This table holds 63,000 or so clones. What was sequenced was PBMCs. These receptors were obtained from a boy younger than 18 in good health and CMV-seronegative.

This rearrangement joins TRBV5-1 to TRBJ1-4; 8 bases agree with TRBD1. V gave up 3 bases and J gave up 2 bases; unmatched junction bases: 0. In germline, CDR1 is SGHRS, CDR2 YFSETQ. This CDR3 contains 14 residues. This chain's CDR3 is CASSWTGTNEKLFF. DNA of the CDR3: TGCGCCAGCAGCTGGACAGGGACTAATGAAAAACTGTTTTTT.

The V gene is TRBV12-5, the J gene TRBJ1-1; the D is unclear. The CDR3 extends over 13 amino acids. The V and J ends lost 1 base and 0 bases respectively, with 3 bases between them. Germline-derived CDR1 and CDR2 are LGHNT and FRNRAP. CDR3 in DNA: TGTGCTAGTGGTTTGGCCATGAACACTGAAGCTTTCTTT. Its protein is CASGLAMNTEAFF.

The chain carries TRBV29-1 and TRBJ1-1; tentatively, D is TRBD1 (5 bases). CDR3 size: 13 residues. V gave up 7 bases and J gave up 0 bases, with 12 bases separating them. CDR1 is SQVTM, CDR2 ANQGSEA, per germline. The CDR3 DNA is TGCAGCGCCAGCGCGACAGTGAACACTGAAGCTTTCTTT. Translation gives CSASATVNTEAFF.

J is TRBJ1-2 and V is TRBV27, with D maybe TRBD1 (6 bases). The V gene's germline CDR1 is MNHEY and CDR2 SMNVEV (reference sequence). Trimming removed 5 bases from V and 4 bases from J, with 14 bases in between. The CDR3 sequence is 14 residues long. The CDR3 DNA reads as TGTGCCAGCAGTCTCCTGTTAGGGGGCTATGGCTACACCTTC. It is translated as CASSLLLGGYGYTF.

The chain has TRBV14 and TRBJ1-1; TRBD1 matches 7 bases. Germline lookup yields CDR1 SGHDN and CDR2 FVKESK. This CDR3 comprises 13 residues. J was trimmed by 3 bases and V by 9 bases; bases with no gene match: 7. This CDR3 is CASSTGLYTEAFF. DNA of the CDR3: TGTGCCAGTTCGACAGGGCTCTACACTGAAGCTTTCTTT.

The chain employs TRBV2 and TRBJ2-7; 10 positions agree with TRBD2. The germline CDR1 and CDR2 sequences are SNHLY and FYNNEI. Germline trimming cut 6 bases from V and 2 bases from J; bases unmatched to any gene: 7. This CDR3 spans 15 amino acids. The CDR3: CASSTPLAGAYEQYF. For the CDR3, the DNA is TGTGCCAGCAGCACCCCCCTAGCGGGGGCCTACGAGCAGTACTTC.

This rearrangement joins TRBV5-1 to TRBJ1-4; 7 positions match TRBD1. The V and J ends lost 1 base and 2 bases, in that order; junction bases with no gene match: 8. Germline-derived CDR1 and CDR2 are SGHRS and YFSETQ. This CDR3 region has 17 residues. The CDR3 here is CASSLNRGIGTNEKLFF. For the CDR3, the DNA is TGCGCCAGCAGCTTGAACAGGGGAATTGGGACTAATGAAAAACTGTTTTTT.

The rearrangement links TRBV2 to TRBJ1-1; D gene unclear. This CDR3 has 11 amino acids. The V gene lost 5 bases and the J gene lost 3 bases, with 4 bases spanning the gap. CDR1 is SNHLY, CDR2 FYNNEI, per germline. The DNA of the CDR3 is TGTGCCAGCAGTTCCGACACTGAAGCTTTCTTT. Protein: CASSSDTEAFF.

The chain carries TRBV5-1 and TRBJ2-2, with 7 nucleotides matching TRBD1. The CDR3 contains 17 residues. CDR1 and CDR2 (germline): SGHRS, YFSETQ. J lost 1 base, V lost 4 bases, and 10 bases had no gene match. This CDR3 reads CASSTHRDRGNTGELFF. The CDR3 region has the DNA TGCGCCAGCAGCACGCATCGGGACAGAGGGAACACCGGGGAGCTGTTTTTT.

The chain employs TRBV5-1 and TRBJ2-6; 7 nucleotides agree with TRBD2. The germline gives CDR1 SGHRS, CDR2 YFSETQ. The CDR3 has 18 residues. Germline trimming cut 4 bases from V and 0 bases from J; bases unmatched to any gene: 10. CDR3 region: CASSTPGGPDSGANVLTF. The CDR3 DNA sequence: TGCGCCAGCAGCACGCCGGGGGGACCGGACTCTGGGGCCAACGTCCTGACTTTC.

The rearrangement links TRBV2 to TRBJ1-1; 7 nucleotides agree with TRBD1. Germline V gives CDR1 SNHLY, CDR2 FYNNEI. Trimming cost V 7 bases and J 2 bases; bases outside gene matches: 10. CDR3 length: 15 amino acids. CDR3 sequence (DNA): TGTGCCAGCACCGAAGGGGGCAGGGCAAACACTGAAGCTTTCTTT. Residues: CASTEGGRANTEAFF.

The rearrangement joins TRBV19 to TRBJ2-7; no clear D gene. The CDR3 covers 12 residues. The germline gives CDR1 LNHDA, CDR2 SQIVND (reference sequence). V was pared by 5 bases and J by 3 bases, with 8 bases between. CDR3 nucleotides: TGTGCCAGTAGTCCCCACAACTACGAGCAGTACTTC. Encoded protein: CASSPHNYEQYF.